The T cell receptor beta chain described here comes from a study of cytomegalovirus exposure and HLA in healthy donors. Across the whole study: There were 117 million unique TCR beta sequences, drawn from roughly 200 million T cells, in an earlier analysis. Study results and caveats: When analyzed later, the rates of TCR association showed variation by HLA locus, with DRB1 the most and HLA-C the fewest.

The study ran its PCR with 60 Vbeta and 13 Jbeta primers. Measured with immunoSEQ multiplex PCR; TCRdb has only the in-frame clones, and not every one. Of 140,000 to 150,000 clones in the sample, roughly 10% were seen once. Concerning this clone itself: Its antigen is still unknown.

This TCR was sampled from a middle-aged man in good health and CMV-seronegative. Sequenced: PBMCs.

For the CDR3, the DNA is TGTGCCAGCACGGACCAGGGCAGGGGGCGCCTCCCGGACTACGAGCAGTACTTC. It specifies CASTDQGRGRLPDYEQYF. V usage is TRBV2 and J usage is TRBJ2-7, with 8 bases lining up with TRBD1. The J segment lost 3 bases and the V segment lost 7 bases, leaving 20 bases of the junction unmatched. The CDR3 consists of 18 residues. Germline-derived CDR1 and CDR2 are SNHLY and FYNNEI. Full variable domain (rest looked up from reference TRBV2 and TRBJ2-7): EPEVTQTPSHQVTQMGQEVILRCVPISNHLYFYWYRQILGQKVEFLVSFYNNEISEKSEIFDDQFSVERPDGSNFTLKIRSTKLEDSAMYFCASTDQGRGRLPDYEQYFGPGTRLTVT.